What follows are 26 T cell receptor beta chains derived from one specimen sequenced in a study of control samples from healthy donors and cancer patients. Clones were sequenced by immunoSEQ multiplex PCR, and TCRdb holds only the in-frame ones, with some missing. The sample holds about 85,000 clones, 70% to 90% seen once. The specimen was blood. The origin of the receptors is a woman in her fifties or sixties in good health.

CDR3 sequence (DNA): TGTGCCAGCAGGTCGAGCTCCTACGAGCAGTACTTC. This sequence encodes CASRSSSYEQYF. The chain joins TRBV6-5 to TRBJ2-7; D unresolved. Germline-derived CDR1 and CDR2 are MNHEY and SVGAGI. The CDR3 is 12 amino acids. Trimming pared 6 bases from V and 0 bases from J, leaving 6 bases between.

The chain recombines TRBV6-5 with TRBJ1-2; 7 bases match TRBD1. Germline values: CDR1 MNHEY, CDR2 SVGAGI. V lost 4 bases, J lost 1 base, and 6 bases stayed unmatched. This CDR3 has 15 residues. The CDR3 region is CASSLEGASNYGYTF. CDR3 DNA sequence: TGTGCCAGCAGTTTGGAGGGGGCCAGTAACTATGGCTACACCTTC.

The chain combines TRBV27 with TRBJ2-2; maybe TRBD2 (6 bases). Trimming cost V 5 bases and J 4 bases, with 20 bases left between them. There are 17 residues in the CDR3. Germline V gene data show CDR1 as MNHEY and CDR2 as SMNVEV (reference sequence). The CDR3 sequence: CASSPSTGLRVTGELFF. CDR3 coding DNA: TGTGCCAGCAGTCCGTCAACGGGACTTAGGGTCACCGGGGAGCTGTTTTTT.

The J gene is TRBJ1-4, the V gene TRBV7-2; D not resolved. V was pared by 2 bases and J by 8 bases, with 18 bases between. The CDR3 totals 16 residues. Germline-derived CDR1 and CDR2 are SGHTA and FQGNSA. Written as DNA, the CDR3 is TGTGCCAGCAGCTTACCCTCGGATGCCAGAAGGGAAAAACTGTTTTTT. Its protein product is CASSLPSDARREKLFF.

The chain employs TRBV28 and TRBJ1-3; D unclear. This CDR3 is 14 amino acids long. V was cut by 5 bases and J by 0 bases, with 8 bases left in between. Germline V CDR1 and CDR2: MDHEN, SYDVKM. The CDR3 spells CASSTGYSGNTIYF. The CDR3 coding sequence is TGTGCCAGCAGTACGGGATACTCTGGAAACACCATATATTTT.

This clone appeared once. The rearrangement joins TRBV6-1 to TRBJ1-1, with a weak D call TRBD1 (6 bases). Germline V gene data show CDR1 as MNHNS and CDR2 as SASEGT. There are 14 residues in the CDR3. V was trimmed by 2 bases and J by 9 bases, leaving 16 bases between them. CDR3 amino acids: CASSEYRVSLKAFF. For the CDR3, the DNA is TGTGCCAGCAGTGAATACAGGGTATCATTAAAAGCTTTCTTT.

In its sample, this clone ranks as medium-sized. The rearrangement joins TRBV6-1 to TRBJ2-1; D may correspond to TRBD1 or TRBD2 (5 bases each). CDR3 length equals 15 residues. The V and J ends lost 3 bases and 0 bases respectively, with 9 bases between them. Germline V gene sequence: CDR1 MNHNS, CDR2 SASEGT. This chain's CDR3 is CASSEGTVSYNEQFF. The CDR3 coding sequence is TGTGCCAGCAGTGAGGGGACCGTCTCCTACAATGAGCAGTTCTTC.

The chain employs TRBV5-4 and TRBJ2-1; D unclear. CDR1 is SGHNT and CDR2 is YYREEE in the germline V gene (reference sequence). There are 14 residues in the CDR3. Trimming took off 0 bases at V and 4 bases at J, with 8 bases between the two ends. The CDR3 region has the DNA TGTGCCAGCAGCTTGGCCCCGACTTACAATGAGCAGTTCTTC. It is translated as CASSLAPTYNEQFF.

The chain combines TRBV3-1 (or the pseudogene TRBV3-2) with TRBJ1-2; 8 nucleotides line up with TRBD1. Per the germline V gene, CDR1 is LGHDT and CDR2 is YNNKEL (reference sequence). The CDR3 extends over 13 amino acids. The ends lost 3 bases at V and 8 bases at J; junction bases unmatched: 5. As DNA, the CDR3 is TGTGCCAGCAGCCAGACAGGGGTTAGCGGCTACACCTTC. This sequence encodes CASSQTGVSGYTF.

This sequence joins TRBV4-3 and TRBJ2-7, with D perhaps TRBD2 (5 bases). The germline V gene encodes CDR1 LGHNA and CDR2 YSLEER. Between the trimmed V and J ends, which lost 0 bases and 3 bases, there was a span of 18 bases. There are 17 residues in the CDR3. DNA for the CDR3: TGCGCCAGCAGCCAAGAGTTGTCGTCTAGCCTGAGCTACGAGCAGTACTTC. Translating it yields CASSQELSSSLSYEQYF.

This rearrangement joins TRBV9 to TRBJ2-3; maybe TRBD2 (7 bases). There are 15 residues in the CDR3. Looked up from germline, CDR1 is SGDLS and CDR2 is YYNGEE. V was shortened by 1 base and J by 6 bases, with 15 bases between the two germline ends. CDR3 loop: CASSVWGGLADTQYF. CDR3 DNA sequence: TGTGCCAGCAGCGTATGGGGGGGCTTAGCGGATACGCAGTATTTT.

The gene calls are TRBV14 and TRBJ2-7; D unresolved. Trimming removed 2 bases from V and 7 bases from J, with 12 bases in between. The CDR3 covers 13 residues. In germline, CDR1 is SGHDN, CDR2 FVKESK. CDR3 loop: CASSQTPLDEQYF. The CDR3 DNA follows: TGTGCCAGCAGCCAAACCCCCCTCGATGAGCAGTACTTC.

V usage is TRBV28 and J usage is TRBJ1-2; a possible D gene is TRBD1 (6 bases). Looked up from germline, CDR1 is MDHEN and CDR2 is SYDVKM. The CDR3 spans 16 residues. V was trimmed by 3 bases and J by 5 bases, leaving 19 bases between them. CDR3 loop: CASSFILGGGAYGYTF. Written as DNA, the CDR3 is TGTGCCAGCAGTTTTATCTTAGGTGGGGGGGCTTATGGCTACACCTTC.

The chain links TRBV11-2 to TRBJ2-3, with TRBD2 matching over 13 bases. The CDR3 contains 15 residues. V trimming: 6 bases; J trimming: 5 bases; junction bases outside the gene matches: 5. In germline, CDR1 is SGHAT, CDR2 FQNNGV. CDR3 sequence (DNA): TGTGCCAGCAGACGGACTAGCGGGAGAATAGATACGCAGTATTTT. This sequence encodes CASRRTSGRIDTQYF. The whole variable domain, remainder taken from reference TRBV11-2 and TRBJ2-3, is EAGVAQSPRYKIIEKRQSVAFWCNPISGHATLYWYQQILGQGPKLLIQFQNNGVVDDSQLPKDRFSAERLKGVDSTLKIQPAKLEDSAVYLCASRRTSGRIDTQYFGPGTRLTVL.

This chain joins TRBV7-2 and TRBJ2-7, with 7 bases that match TRBD2. The CDR3 is made up of 15 amino acids. Losses at the gene ends were 1 base for V and 6 bases for J; bases not matched to a gene: 9. Germline V gives CDR1 SGHTA, CDR2 FQGNSA. Here the CDR3 DNA reads TGTGCCAGCAGCTTAGAGAGCGGGATGTCCCGCGAGCAGTACTTC. It yields the protein CASSLESGMSREQYF.

This clone was seen a single time. This chain uses TRBV11-2 with TRBJ1-3; TRBD1 agrees at 7 bases. CDR1 is SGHAT and CDR2 is FQNNGV in the germline V gene. The V segment lost 1 base and the J segment 2 bases; nucleotides outside the gene matches: 5. The CDR3 is 16 residues long. The CDR3, as DNA: TGTGCCAGCAGCTTAGGGTCGACAGGGACTGGAAACACCATATATTTT. Encoded protein: CASSLGSTGTGNTIYF.

The genes are TRBV7-8 and TRBJ1-2; D unclear. CDR3 length equals 10 residues. Trimming pared 7 bases from V and 4 bases from J, leaving 4 bases between. Germline CDR1 and CDR2: SGHVS and FQNEAQ. This CDR3 is CASISYGYTF. DNA of the CDR3: TGTGCCAGCATCAGCTATGGCTACACCTTC.

The CDR3 loop reads CASSPLAGAVLEQFF. The CDR3 DNA reads TGCGCCAGCAGCCCGCTAGCGGGGGCCGTTCTGGAGCAGTTCTTC. J is TRBJ2-1 and V is TRBV5-1, with 10 positions matching TRBD2. J lost 10 bases, V lost 4 bases, and 11 bases had no gene match. Germline CDR1 is SGHRS and CDR2 is YFSETQ. The CDR3 sequence is 15 residues long.

This clone was recorded once. The chain couples TRBV13 to TRBJ2-7; 7 nucleotides align to TRBD1. Germline CDR1 reads PRHDT; CDR2 reads FYEKMQ (reference sequence). The J segment lost 2 bases and the V segment lost 5 bases, leaving 3 bases of the junction unmatched. The CDR3 loop spans 13 amino acids. CDR3 bases: TGTGCCAGCAGCCCGACAGGGACCTACGAGCAGTACTTC. It specifies CASSPTGTYEQYF.

The gene calls are TRBV4-1 and TRBJ1-6; D unresolved. Germline V CDR1 and CDR2: MGHRA, YSYEKL. CDR3 length equals 15 residues. Trimming cost V 0 bases and J 8 bases, with 11 bases left between them. The CDR3 here is CASSQDARRDSPLHF. The CDR3 nucleotides are TGCGCCAGCAGCCAAGATGCCAGGAGGGATTCACCCCTCCACTTT.

The genes are TRBV2 and TRBJ2-1; D unresolved. The CDR3 totals 15 residues. The V gene's germline CDR1 is SNHLY and CDR2 FYNNEI. The V gene lost 11 bases and the J gene lost 1 base, with 18 bases spanning the gap. The CDR3 bases are TGTGCCGTCGCTGCCCTGAGCCCTTCCTACAATGAGCAGTTCTTC. Protein product: CAVAALSPSYNEQFF.

The rearrangement uses TRBV18 and TRBJ1-1; TRBD1 aligns across 9 bases. Trimming took 3 bases from V and 4 from J; bases not matched to a gene: 6. This CDR3 comprises 15 residues. Per germline, CDR1 KGHSH and CDR2 LQKENI. The CDR3 is CASSPTGGRGTEAFF. The CDR3 DNA reads as TGTGCCAGCTCACCCACAGGGGGCAGAGGCACTGAAGCTTTCTTT.

The J gene is TRBJ2-7, the V gene TRBV27; no clear D gene. The CDR3 extends over 15 amino acids. V dropped 1 base and J dropped 2 bases, with 12 bases sitting between them. CDR1 and CDR2 (germline): MNHEY, SMNVEV (reference sequence). CDR3 sequence reads: CASSLFPRVTYEQYF. CDR3 DNA: TGTGCCAGCAGTTTATTTCCTCGGGTAACCTACGAGCAGTACTTC.

The genes are TRBV2 and TRBJ2-7; TRBD1 might be the D (6 bases). Trimming shortened V by 6 bases and J by 3 bases, and 9 bases separated the two germline ends. CDR3 length equals 12 residues. The germline V gene encodes CDR1 SNHLY and CDR2 FYNNEI. The CDR3 sequence: CASRLGGYEQYF. CDR3 DNA sequence: TGTGCCAGCAGACTAGGGGGCTACGAGCAGTACTTC.

The gene calls are TRBV28 and TRBJ2-3; perhaps TRBD2 as D (6 bases). This CDR3 has 13 residues. The ends were cut back, 6 bases at V and 2 bases at J, with 9 bases in the middle. Germline V CDR1 and CDR2: MDHEN, SYDVKM. The CDR3 DNA is TGTGCCAGCAGCCGGGGGACCACAGATACGCAGTATTTT. Protein product: CASSRGTTDTQYF. Full variable domain (outside the CDR3, taken from reference TRBV28 and TRBJ2-3): DVKVTQSSRYLVKRTGEKVFLECVQDMDHENMFWYRQDPGLGLRLIYFSYDVKMKEKGDIPEGYSVSREKKERFSLILESASTNQTSMYLCASSRGTTDTQYFGPGTRLTVL.

The chain joins TRBV5-1 to TRBJ1-2, with D possibly being TRBD1 (5 bases). Trimming cost V 0 bases and J 3 bases, with 9 bases left between them. This CDR3 has 14 amino acids. CDR1 and CDR2 from the germline V gene are SGHRS and YFSETQ. This CDR3 is CASSLGQTHYGYTF. The CDR3 bases are TGCGCCAGCAGCTTGGGACAGACCCACTATGGCTACACCTTC. Together with reference TRBV5-1 and TRBJ1-2, the CDR3 gives the full variable domain: KAGVTQTPRYLIKTRGQQVTLSCSPISGHRSVSWYQQTPGQGLQFLFEYFSETQRNKGNFPGRFSGRQFSNSRSEMNVSTLELGDSALYLCASSLGQTHYGYTFGSGTRLTVV.